Presented here are 4 T cell receptor beta chains from one specimen sequenced in a study of shared clonotypes between healthy human individuals. The data were produced by immunoSEQ multiplex PCR, yet TCRdb's version contains in-frame clones alone and is incomplete. The sample consists of fewer than 700,000 clones, around three quarters of them appearing once. Input material: PBMCs. These TCRs come from a woman aged 40 to 50 in good health. Some clones in this sample may be carry-over from other donors' samples.

The chain links TRBV6-1 to TRBJ1-1; the D gene is possibly TRBD1 (5 bases). This CDR3 spans 16 amino acids. Germline lookup yields CDR1 MNHNS and CDR2 SASEGT. The V end lost 4 bases, the J end lost 8 bases, and 23 bases lay between the germline ends. The CDR3 spells CASSGPHDRNYQEAFF. The CDR3 DNA sequence: TGTGCCAGCAGTGGCCCACACGACAGAAACTACCAAGAAGCTTTCTTT.

The chain links TRBV15 to TRBJ2-1, with D perhaps assigned TRBD1 or TRBD2 (5 bases each). The length of the CDR3 is 15 residues. Germline V CDR1 and CDR2: LNHNV, YYDKDF (reference sequence). Trimming took 4 bases from V and 2 from J, leaving 12 bases between them. CDR3 protein: CATSTEMGAYNEQFF. CDR3 in DNA: TGTGCCACCAGCACCGAGATGGGGGCCTACAATGAGCAGTTCTTC.

V and J are TRBV29-1 and TRBJ2-1, with 10 bases lining up with TRBD2. Germline values: CDR1 SQVTM, CDR2 ANQGSEA. The CDR3 is 12 residues long. The DNA for the CDR3 is TGCAACCCTAGACTAGCGGGCAATGAGCAGTTCTTC. Amino acid sequence: CNPRLAGNEQFF.

In the case of this clone: The sample contains more than one DNA sequence encoding this CDR3. The chain is built from TRBV5-1 and TRBJ1-1; D gene ambiguous. The germline V and J ends were trimmed by 0 bases and 3 bases, with 9 bases remaining between them. In germline, CDR1 is SGHRS, CDR2 YFSETQ. This CDR3 comprises 14 residues. This CDR3 reads CASSLEGRDTEAFF. For the CDR3, the DNA is TGCGCCAGCAGCTTGGAGGGCAGAGACACTGAAGCTTTCTTT.